These 27 T cell receptor beta chains were all obtained from the same sample, sequenced in a study of glioma-infiltrating T cells. Using RNA template, CDR3s of TCR alpha and beta were amplified with iRepertoire arm-PCR. TCRdb analysed the multiplex PCR reads with MiXCR anew, one entry per CDR3 protein. The data show a few hundred thousand distinct CDR3 sequences, with roughly two fifths seen just once and 9.5% to 15% held by the top ten. The sequencing sample was made of glioma tissue, nonneoplastic brain tissue, or PBMCs (not recorded which). These receptor sequences come from a human donor with low-grade glioma or glioblastoma, undergoing nonglioma brain surgery, or in good health (not recorded which).

In this sample, this clonotype turned up a few times. The V and J genes are TRBV2 and TRBJ2-3; a weak D match, TRBD1 (7 bases). CDR1 SNHLY and CDR2 FYNNEI come from the germline V gene. V shed 6 bases and J shed 1 base, with 17 bases lying between them. There are 16 residues in the CDR3. CDR3 protein: CASREGRQGGTDTQYF. The CDR3 nucleotides are TGTGCCAGCAGGGAGGGAAGACAGGGAGGCACAGATACGCAGTATTTT.

This rearrangement joins TRBV20-1 to TRBJ2-7; TRBD1 agrees at 10 bases. The CDR3 is 12 residues long. CDR1 and CDR2 (germline): DFQATT, SNEGSKA (reference sequence). J lost 7 bases, V lost 8 bases, and 8 bases had no gene match. CDR3 amino acids: CSTGQGGGEQYF. CDR3 in DNA: TGCAGTACCGGACAGGGGGGGGGTGAGCAGTACTTC.

This clonotype appeared a few times. The chain joins TRBV20-1 to TRBJ2-3; TRBD2 agrees at 9 bases. Looked up from germline, CDR1 is DFQATT and CDR2 is SNEGSKA (reference sequence). V lost 5 bases to trimming and J lost 6 bases; unmatched junction nucleotides: 24. The CDR3 is 19 residues long. In nucleotides, the CDR3 is TGCAGTGCTGGCTCTAGTTTCGCGGGAGGGCGCATCTGGGGTGATACGCAGTATTTT. This translates into CSAGSSFAGGRIWGDTQYF.

With regard to this clonotype: One junction end does not reproduce the germline sequence, and a read error may be involved. V is TRBV28 and J is TRBJ2-7; TRBD1 agrees at 9 bases. This CDR3 is built from 16 residues. Germline lookup yields CDR1 MDHEN and CDR2 SYDVKM. CDR3 bases: TGTGCCAGCAGCCGCCTTACAGGGGGCGAACCCTACGGGCAGTACTTC. Amino acid sequence: CASSRLTGGEPYGQYF.

The rearrangement links TRBV15 to TRBJ2-7; possible D gene TRBD2, 5 bases. The germline V gene has CDR1 LNHNV and CDR2 YYDKDF (reference sequence). Trimming cost V 3 bases and J 3 bases, with 12 bases left between them. The CDR3 has 14 residues. CDR3 DNA: TGTGCCACCAGCAGGTCCAAACTAGGCTACGAGCAGTACTTC. It translates to CATSRSKLGYEQYF.

As concerns this clonotype: No conserved phenylalanine or tryptophan is present at the end of the CDR3, so a read error is the likely explanation. The chain recombines TRBV27 with TRBJ2-1; 9 nucleotides agree with TRBD2. CDR3 length: 17 amino acids. CDR1 is MNHEY and CDR2 is SMNVEV in the germline V gene (reference sequence). V shed 4 bases, J shed 2 bases, and the junction held 9 bases outside the gene matches. DNA of the CDR3: TGTGCCAGCAGTTCCGCCCCTATAGCGGGAGCCTACAATGAGCAGTTCCTC. Its translation is CASSSAPIAGAYNEQFL.

This clonotype has a handful of counts. The chain combines TRBV6-2 or TRBV6-3 with TRBJ2-7, with unresolved D. V gave up 5 bases and J gave up 2 bases, with 19 bases separating them. Germline V gives CDR1 MNHEY, CDR2 SVGEGT. The CDR3 loop spans 16 amino acids. The CDR3 DNA sequence: TGTGCCAGCAGTAGAGGTCGGGCACAAAAAGCCTACGAGCAGTACTTC. It encodes CASSRGRAQKAYEQYF.

The rearrangement uses TRBV3-1 and TRBJ1-2; 7 bases are a match to TRBD1. The CDR3 contains 15 residues. Germline V gene data show CDR1 as LGHDT and CDR2 as YNNKEL (reference sequence). Losses at the gene ends were 2 bases for V and 4 bases for J; bases not matched to a gene: 7. The chain's CDR3 is CASSQLDRTFYGYTF. CDR3 sequence (DNA): TGTGCCAGCAGCCAATTGGACAGGACCTTCTATGGCTACACCTTC.

Ten or more counts support this clonotype. The J gene is TRBJ2-7, the V gene TRBV12-3 or TRBV12-4; 7 bases fit TRBD1. J was trimmed by 6 bases and V by 5 bases; bases with no gene match: 4. The length of the CDR3 is 12 residues. CDR3 amino acids: CASSRDSGEQYF. The CDR3 nucleotides are TGTGCCAGCAGTCGGGACAGCGGCGAGCAGTACTTC.

This clonotype was recorded at least ten times. The rearrangement uses TRBV28 and TRBJ2-3; TRBD2 is a possible D gene (7 bases). Germline lookup yields CDR1 MDHEN and CDR2 SYDVKM. V was clipped by 6 bases and J by 4 bases, with 11 bases between them. The CDR3 length is 13 residues. The CDR3 loop is CASSLGGADTQYF. In DNA form, the CDR3 reads TGTGCCAGCAGCTTAGGGGGGGCAGATACGCAGTATTTT.

V gene TRBV4-3 combines with J gene TRBJ1-1; no reliable D call. The V gene's germline CDR1 is LGHNA and CDR2 YSLEER. V lost 0 bases and J 6 bases, leaving 17 bases between the germline ends. CDR3 size: 16 residues. As DNA, the CDR3 is TGCGCCAGCAGCCAAGAGATCGGGGATGGGAGCGCTGAAGCTTTCTTT. Its protein product is CASSQEIGDGSAEAFF.

Details on this clonotype: A junction end diverges from the germline sequence, so it may reflect a read error. V usage is TRBV6-6 and J usage is TRBJ2-4, with TRBD2 as a possible D gene (6 bases). Per germline, CDR1 MNHNY and CDR2 SVGAGI (reference sequence). This CDR3 is built from 15 residues. CDR3 coding DNA: TGTGCCAGCAGTTACTCGGGAGGCAGGGCGAACACTCAGTACTTC. This translates into CASSYSGGRANTQYF.

The chain links TRBV28 to TRBJ2-7; 7 bases are a match to TRBD2. Germline assignment: CDR1 MDHEN and CDR2 SYDVKM. This CDR3 comprises 16 residues. The V gene end was trimmed by 7 bases and the J gene end by 3 bases; junction bases not matched to a gene: 15. CDR3 nucleotide sequence: TGTGCCAGCAATTCGCCGTTGAGGGAGGGTATCTACGAGCAGTACTTC. It is translated as CASNSPLREGIYEQYF.

The gene calls are TRBV7-6 and TRBJ2-3; 8 nucleotides match TRBD2. Trimming took 3 bases from V and 1 from J; bases not matched to a gene: 9. The germline gives CDR1 SGHVS, CDR2 FNYEAQ. This CDR3 is built from 17 residues. The CDR3 spells CASSFPRGRGGTDTQYF. The CDR3 region has the DNA TGTGCCAGCAGCTTCCCCCGAGGGCGGGGGGGCACAGATACGCAGTATTTT.

This chain uses TRBV9 with TRBJ2-1; 7 positions agree with TRBD2. Trimming cost V 0 bases and J 6 bases; bases outside gene matches: 6. In germline, CDR1 is SGDLS, CDR2 YYNGEE. This CDR3 is 15 amino acids long. CDR3 in DNA: TGTGCCAGCAGCGTAGATGCGGGAGTGGGCAATGAGCAGTTCTTC. This sequence encodes CASSVDAGVGNEQFF.

This clonotype has ten or more counts. V is TRBV27 and J is TRBJ2-5, with D possibly being TRBD1 (5 bases). The CDR3 has 17 amino acids. CDR1 and CDR2 from the germline V gene are MNHEY and SMNVEV (reference sequence). Trimming removed 5 bases from V and 0 bases from J, with 19 bases in between. CDR3 amino acids: CASSPQMGRPYQETQYF. The CDR3, as DNA: TGTGCCAGCAGTCCCCAGATGGGGCGACCGTACCAAGAGACCCAGTACTTC.

To note about this clonotype: A much larger clone lies one base from this, so it may be a read error. This chain joins TRBV6-5 and TRBJ2-1; 7 bases match TRBD2. Germline V gene sequence: CDR1 MNHEY, CDR2 SVGAGI. V shed 0 bases and J 3 bases; nucleotides not matched to a gene: 2. This CDR3 is 15 amino acids long. The DNA of the CDR3 is TGTGCCAGCAGTTACTCATCGGGGGGCTACAATGAGCAGTTCTTC. This encodes CASSYSSGGYNEQFF.

The chain couples TRBV5-1 to TRBJ1-1; 8 bases agree with TRBD1. The CDR3 spans 14 residues. Germline assignment: CDR1 SGHRS and CDR2 YFSETQ. V lost 6 bases to trimming and J lost 6 bases; unmatched junction nucleotides: 10. The CDR3 reads CASTETGAGAEAFF. CDR3 sequence (DNA): TGCGCCAGCACCGAGACAGGGGCGGGGGCTGAAGCTTTCTTT.

This clonotype was observed at least ten times. The rearrangement links TRBV28 to TRBJ1-1; 7 positions agree with TRBD1. Germline loops: CDR1 MDHEN, CDR2 SYDVKM. CDR3 size: 12 residues. The junction had 2 bases not matched to a gene; V was cut back by 1 base and J by 9 bases. In nucleotides, the CDR3 is TGTGCCAGCAGTTTATCGACAGGGAAAGCTTTCTTT. Encoded protein: CASSLSTGKAFF.

Remarks on this clonotype: Germline is not matched at one junction end, which may reflect a read error. The chain is built from TRBV12-3 or TRBV12-4 and TRBJ1-1; weak D call: TRBD1 (5 bases). The length of the CDR3 is 15 residues. The CDR3 sequence: CAGSFPGTPRTEASF. The CDR3 nucleotides read TGTGCCGGCAGTTTTCCCGGGACCCCTCGCACTGAAGCTTCCTTT.

This clonotype was counted between two and nine times. The J gene is TRBJ1-1, the V gene TRBV27; tentatively, D is TRBD1 (5 bases). The CDR3 loop spans 14 amino acids. Trimming removed 4 bases at V and 5 bases at J, with 14 bases between. Germline V CDR1 and CDR2: MNHEY, SMNVEV (reference sequence). The CDR3 loop is CASSSVPGGTEAFF. DNA for the CDR3: TGTGCCAGCAGTTCGGTTCCGGGGGGGACTGAAGCTTTCTTT.

The chain has TRBV4-1 and TRBJ2-3; D is unresolved. Germline V gene data show CDR1 as MGHRA and CDR2 as YSYEKL. This CDR3 region has 13 residues. Deletions cut 6 bases from V and 3 bases from J, with 10 bases between. The CDR3 sequence: CASSGSPTDTQYF. The CDR3 DNA sequence: TGCGCCAGCAGTGGGTCCCCAACAGATACGCAGTATTTT.

This clonotype was picked up many times. The V gene is TRBV20-1, the J gene TRBJ2-7, with D maybe TRBD1 (5 bases). Trimming cost V 0 bases and J 6 bases, with 6 bases left between them. This CDR3 spans 11 amino acids. Germline values: CDR1 DFQATT, CDR2 SNEGSKA (reference sequence). DNA of the CDR3: TGCAGTGCTAGAGACAGGGTCGAGCAGTACTTC. Translated: CSARDRVEQYF.

On this clonotype: This CDR3 is missing its conserved last phenylalanine or tryptophan, likely due to a read error. The rearrangement uses TRBV20-1 and TRBJ2-2, with 7 positions matching TRBD2. The trim removed 0 bases at V and 7 bases at J, leaving 8 bases unmatched. This CDR3 contains 15 residues. CDR1 and CDR2 from the germline V gene are DFQATT and SNEGSKA (reference sequence). This CDR3 is CSARDAAGVIGELFL. Here the CDR3 DNA reads TGCAGTGCTAGAGATGCGGCGGGAGTGATCGGGGAGCTGTTTCTT.

In its sample, this clonotype was seen a few times. The chain employs TRBV2 and TRBJ1-1, with 10 bases fitting TRBD1. The CDR3 runs to 15 residues. The trim removed 5 bases at V and 0 bases at J, leaving 3 bases unmatched. The germline V gene encodes CDR1 SNHLY and CDR2 FYNNEI. CDR3 region: CASSWTGGMNTEAFF. The CDR3 DNA reads as TGTGCCAGCAGTTGGACAGGGGGTATGAACACTGAAGCTTTCTTT.

The chain combines TRBV5-6 with TRBJ2-7; maybe TRBD2 (5 bases). The germline V gene has CDR1 SGHDT and CDR2 YYEEEE. CDR3 length: 13 residues. Trimming removed 2 bases from V and 0 bases from J, with 6 bases in between. CDR3 in DNA: TGTGCCAGCAGCTTCGGGATCTCCTACGAGCAGTACTTC. Amino acid sequence: CASSFGISYEQYF. The full variable domain, with the rest looked up from reference TRBV5-6 and TRBJ2-7, is DAGVTQSPTHLIKTRGQQVTLRCSPKSGHDTVSWYQQALGQGPQFIFQYYEEEERQRGNFPDRFSGHQFPNYSSELNVNALLLGDSALYLCASSFGISYEQYFGPGTRLTVT.

This clonotype was seen only a few times. The gene calls are TRBV24-1 and TRBJ1-1; the match to TRBD1 covers 7 bases. The length of the CDR3 is 16 residues. V was pared by 2 bases and J by 4 bases, with 9 bases of the junction left unmatched. Germline CDR1 reads KGHDR; CDR2 reads SFDVKD. CDR3 protein: CATSDSRASGGTEAFF. The CDR3 nucleotides are TGTGCCACCAGTGATTCGAGAGCCTCAGGGGGCACTGAAGCTTTCTTT.